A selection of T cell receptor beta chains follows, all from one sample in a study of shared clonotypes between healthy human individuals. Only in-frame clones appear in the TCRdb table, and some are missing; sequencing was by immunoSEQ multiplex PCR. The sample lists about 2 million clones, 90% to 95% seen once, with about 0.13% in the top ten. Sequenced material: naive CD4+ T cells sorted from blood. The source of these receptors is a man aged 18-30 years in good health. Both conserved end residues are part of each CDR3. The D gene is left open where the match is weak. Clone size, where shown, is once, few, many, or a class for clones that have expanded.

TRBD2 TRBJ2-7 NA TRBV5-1 CASSLISGGSSYEQYF TGCGCCAGCAGCTTGATTAGCGGGGGGAGCTCCTACGAGCAGTACTTC
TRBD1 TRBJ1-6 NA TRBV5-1 CASSQGQVNLGSPLHF TGCGCCAGCAGCCAAGGACAGGTCAATCTTGGGTCACCCCTCCACTTT
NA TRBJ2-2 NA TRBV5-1 CASSFGDANTGELFF TGCGCCAGCAGCTTTGGGGACGCAAACACCGGGGAGCTGTTTTTT
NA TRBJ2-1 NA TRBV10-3 CAISTLDEQFF TGTGCCATCAGCACCTTAGATGAGCAGTTCTTC
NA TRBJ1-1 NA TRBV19 CASGIGHGTEAFF TGTGCCAGTGGAATCGGACATGGCACTGAAGCTTTCTTT
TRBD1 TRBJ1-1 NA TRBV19 CASSTGGGTEAFF TGTGCCAGTAGTACAGGGGGCGGCACTGAAGCTTTCTTT
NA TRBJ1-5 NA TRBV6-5 CASSLRRTNQPQHF TGTGCCAGCAGTTTGAGACGGACTAATCAGCCCCAGCATTTT
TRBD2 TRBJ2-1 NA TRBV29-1 CSGYSTSAMEQFF TGCAGCGGCTATTCGACTAGCGCGATGGAGCAGTTCTTC
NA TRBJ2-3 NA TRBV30 CAWSLGSPHGDTQYF TGTGCCTGGAGCCTAGGGAGTCCCCATGGAGATACGCAGTATTTT
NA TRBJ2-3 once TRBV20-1 CSARPTDTQYF TGCAGTGCTAGGCCCACAGATACGCAGTATTTT
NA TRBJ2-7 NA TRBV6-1 CASIRASGSEQYF TGTGCCAGCATCAGGGCCTCTGGGAGCGAGCAGTACTTC
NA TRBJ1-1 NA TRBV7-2 CASSLTHLNTEAFF TGTGCCAGCAGCTTAACGCACCTGAACACTGAAGCTTTCTTT
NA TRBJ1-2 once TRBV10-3 CAISENGNYGYTF TGTGCCATCAGTGAAAACGGCAATTATGGCTACACCTTC
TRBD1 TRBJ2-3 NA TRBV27 CASGDRGSTDTQYF TGTGCCAGTGGGGACAGGGGAAGCACAGATACGCAGTATTTT
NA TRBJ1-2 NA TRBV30 CAWVSESGTGYTF TGTGCCTGGGTCAGCGAGAGTGGGACCGGCTACACCTTC
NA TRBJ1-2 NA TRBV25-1 CASSEYREWIYGYTF TGTGCCAGCAGTGAATACCGGGAATGGATCTATGGCTACACCTTC
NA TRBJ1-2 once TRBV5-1 CASSPAGGVYGYTF TGCGCCAGCAGCCCTGCCGGGGGGGTCTATGGCTACACCTTC
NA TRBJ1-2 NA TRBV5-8 CASSLRGRANYGYTF TGTGCCAGCAGCTTGAGGGGAAGGGCTAACTATGGCTACACCTTC
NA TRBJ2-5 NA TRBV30 CAWRRGQETQYF TGTGCCTGGAGGAGGGGCCAAGAGACCCAGTACTTC
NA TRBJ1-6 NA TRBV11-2 CASSWAVDVNSPLHF TGTGCCAGCAGCTGGGCGGTGGACGTGAATTCACCCCTCCACTTT
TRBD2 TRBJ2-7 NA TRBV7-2 CASSLAGLASSEQYF TGTGCCAGCAGCTTAGCGGGACTAGCGTCCAGCGAGCAGTACTTC
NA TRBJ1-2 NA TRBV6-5 CASSYSATRGYTF TGTGCCAGCAGTTACTCGGCGACTCGGGGCTACACCTTC
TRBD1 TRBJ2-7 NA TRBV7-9 CASSSLPTGQGAHEQYF TGTGCCAGCAGCTCGCTCCCGACGGGACAGGGGGCCCACGAGCAGTACTTC
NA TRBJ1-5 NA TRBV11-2 CASSQTGAQPQHF TGTGCCAGCAGCCAAACAGGAGCTCAGCCCCAGCATTTT
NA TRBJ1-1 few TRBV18 CASSPKMNTEAFF TGTGCCAGCTCACCAAAGATGAACACTGAAGCTTTCTTT
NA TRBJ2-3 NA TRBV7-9 CASSTLATDTQYF TGTGCCAGCAGCACCCTAGCAACCGATACGCAGTATTTT
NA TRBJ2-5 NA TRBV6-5 CASSYSSTGLGTQYF TGTGCCAGCAGTTACTCGAGTACCGGGCTCGGGACCCAGTACTTC
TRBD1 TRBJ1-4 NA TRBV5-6 CASSSDRGNNEKLFF TGTGCCAGCAGCTCGGACAGGGGGAATAATGAAAAACTGTTTTTT
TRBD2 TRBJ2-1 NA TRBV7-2 CASSLTSGRTHEQFF TGTGCCAGCAGCTTGACTAGCGGGAGAACGCATGAGCAGTTCTTC
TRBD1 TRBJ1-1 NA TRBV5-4 CASSWTGKNTEAFF TGTGCCAGCAGCTGGACAGGGAAGAACACTGAAGCTTTCTTT
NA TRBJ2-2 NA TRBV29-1 CSVSSVNTGELFF TGCAGCGTTTCCTCGGTGAACACCGGGGAGCTGTTTTTT
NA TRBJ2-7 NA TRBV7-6 CASSQADGSYEQYF TGTGCCAGCAGCCAAGCGGACGGGTCCTACGAGCAGTACTTC
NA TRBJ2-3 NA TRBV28 CASSTPTDGVLDTQYF TGTGCCAGCAGTACCCCCACCGACGGAGTTCTAGATACGCAGTATTTT
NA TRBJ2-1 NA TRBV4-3 CASSQEMAAGGHNEQFF TGCGCCAGCAGCCAAGAAATGGCTGCAGGCGGGCACAATGAGCAGTTCTTC
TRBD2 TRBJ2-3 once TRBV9 CASSLTGTSPDTQYF TGTGCCAGCAGCTTAACCGGGACTAGCCCAGATACGCAGTATTTT
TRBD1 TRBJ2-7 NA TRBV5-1 CASSRTGASYEQYF TGCGCCAGCAGCAGGACAGGGGCTTCCTACGAGCAGTACTTC
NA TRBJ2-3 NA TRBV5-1 CASSPGRTTSTDTQYF TGCGCCAGCAGCCCGGGACGGACTACTAGCACAGATACGCAGTATTTT
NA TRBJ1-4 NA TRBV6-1 CASSGARGGIGEKLFF TGTGCCAGCAGTGGCGCGAGGGGGGGAATCGGTGAAAAACTGTTTTTT
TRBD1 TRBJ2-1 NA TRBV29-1 CSAWDRANEQFF TGCAGCGCCTGGGACAGGGCCAATGAGCAGTTCTTC
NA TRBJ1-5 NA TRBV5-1 CASIRWEGNQPQHF TGCGCCAGCATACGGTGGGAAGGCAATCAGCCCCAGCATTTT
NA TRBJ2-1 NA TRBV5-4 CASSLGLYNEQFF TGTGCCAGCAGCTTGGGCCTTTACAATGAGCAGTTCTTC
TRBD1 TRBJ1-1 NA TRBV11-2 CASSIITGGTEAFF TGTGCCAGCAGCATAATAACAGGGGGCACTGAAGCTTTCTTT
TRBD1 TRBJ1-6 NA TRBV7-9 CASSLMIGTGADSPLHF TGTGCCAGCAGCTTAATGATAGGGACAGGGGCGGATTCACCCCTCCACTTT
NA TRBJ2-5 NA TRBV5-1 CASHAASETQYF TGCGCCAGCCATGCGGCGTCCGAGACCCAGTACTTC
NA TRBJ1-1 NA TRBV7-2 CASSLDGWSTEAFF TGTGCCAGCAGCTTAGATGGGTGGAGCACTGAAGCTTTCTTT
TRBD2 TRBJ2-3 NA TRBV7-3 CASSTGLAGAHTDTQYF TGTGCCAGCAGCACCGGACTAGCGGGGGCCCACACAGATACGCAGTATTTT
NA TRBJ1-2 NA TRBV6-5 CASRRSGNYGYTF TGTGCCAGCAGGCGCTCAGGCAACTATGGCTACACCTTC
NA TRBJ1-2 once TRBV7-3 CASSLNGGLGYGYTF TGTGCCAGCAGCTTAAACGGGGGGCTTGGCTATGGCTACACCTTC
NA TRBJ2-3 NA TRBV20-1 CSAGRLDTQYF TGCAGTGCTGGCCGGCTCGATACGCAGTATTTT
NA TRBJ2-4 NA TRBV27 CASRGLGFEAKNIQYF TGTGCCAGCAGGGGGTTAGGCTTCGAAGCCAAAAACATTCAGTACTTC
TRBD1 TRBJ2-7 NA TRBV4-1 CASSQERQGVTYEQYF TGCGCCAGCAGCCAAGAGAGACAGGGGGTGACCTACGAGCAGTACTTC
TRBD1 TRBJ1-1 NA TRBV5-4 CASSRLLGQGHTEAFF TGTGCCAGCAGCCGACTGCTGGGACAGGGGCACACTGAAGCTTTCTTT
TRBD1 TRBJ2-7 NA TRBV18 CASSPRTGEEQYF TGTGCCAGCTCACCGAGGACAGGAGAGGAGCAGTACTTC
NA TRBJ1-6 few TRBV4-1 CASSLPAGGAINSPLHF TGCGCCAGCAGCCTACCGGCTGGGGGGGCGATTAATTCACCCCTCCACTTT
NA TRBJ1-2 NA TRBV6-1 CASRHQGREGYTF TGTGCCAGCAGACATCAGGGGAGAGAGGGCTACACCTTC
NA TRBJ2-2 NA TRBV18 CASSPRQTNTGELFF TGTGCCAGCTCACCTCGACAGACCAACACCGGGGAGCTGTTTTTT
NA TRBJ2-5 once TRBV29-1 CSVEESGETQYF TGCAGCGTTGAGGAATCAGGGGAGACCCAGTACTTC
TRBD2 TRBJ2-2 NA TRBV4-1 CASSHPSRGGTGELFF TGCGCCAGCAGCCACCCGTCCCGGGGGGGGACCGGGGAGCTGTTTTTT
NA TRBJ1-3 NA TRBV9 CASSPSQGSGNTIYF TGTGCCAGCAGCCCTAGCCAGGGGTCGGGAAACACCATATATTTT
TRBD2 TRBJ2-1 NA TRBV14 CATGLAGGLGSEQFF TGTGCCACCGGACTAGCGGGAGGGCTTGGAAGCGAGCAGTTCTTC